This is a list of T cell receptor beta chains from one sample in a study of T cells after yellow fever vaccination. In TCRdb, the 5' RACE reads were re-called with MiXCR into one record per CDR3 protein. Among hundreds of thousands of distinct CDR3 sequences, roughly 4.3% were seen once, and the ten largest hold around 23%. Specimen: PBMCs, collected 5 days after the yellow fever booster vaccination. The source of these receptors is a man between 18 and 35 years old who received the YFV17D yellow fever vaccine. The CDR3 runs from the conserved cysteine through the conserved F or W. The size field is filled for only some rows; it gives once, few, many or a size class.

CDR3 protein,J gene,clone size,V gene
CASSRLAGAETQYF,TRBJ2-5,few,TRBV5-4
CASSERTETQYF,TRBJ2-5,few,TRBV2
CASGYTGGNTEAFF,TRBJ1-1,many,TRBV4-3
CASTPGLASDTQYF,TRBJ2-3,.,TRBV7-2
CASSQDNGYGYTF,TRBJ1-2,.,TRBV4-3
CASSLGEWDGYTF,TRBJ1-2,.,TRBV7-2
CASSPTGLEQYF,TRBJ2-7,.,TRBV5-4
CASAGPKETQYF,TRBJ2-5,few,TRBV7-9
CASSGRPAPEQFF,TRBJ2-1,few,TRBV27
CASSVRQLGVSGYTF,TRBJ1-2,few,TRBV9
CASSLQGISGNTIYF,TRBJ1-3,.,TRBV5-6
CATSWGGPSNQPQHF,TRBJ1-5,.,TRBV24-1
CSASWGLSYEQYF,TRBJ2-7,few,TRBV20-1
CASSLVPGSYEQYF,TRBJ2-7,many,TRBV7-2
CSAREGGQEGTEAFF,TRBJ1-1,many,TRBV20-1
CASSILDGEDNSPLHF,TRBJ1-6,many,TRBV9
CASSYGAGGWYEQYF,TRBJ2-7,few,TRBV11-2